Sequencing of this T cell receptor beta chain was carried out in a study of control samples from healthy donors and cancer patients. Germline V gene data show CDR1 as GTSNPN and CDR2 as SVGIG (reference sequence). The CDR3 totals 14 residues. The V and J ends lost 8 bases and 0 bases respectively, with 14 bases between them. Sequenced by immunoSEQ multiplex PCR; TCRdb stores in-frame clones only, minus some. The sample yields around 67,000 clones, approximately 89% seen once. The chain couples TRBV30 to TRBJ1-3, with D possibly TRBD1 on 6 matching bases. Source material: PBMCs. This TCR came from a man between 60 and 75 years old with colorectal cancer. The DNA of the CDR3 is TGTGCCCGAAGTCAGGGGTTCTCTGGAAACACCATATATTTT. Its protein is CARSQGFSGNTIYF.